The 25 T cell receptor beta chains presented below share a single source sample, sequenced in a study of T cells in narcolepsy. Produced via immunoSEQ multiplex PCR; TCRdb's table is partial and in-frame only. The data hold tens of thousands of clones, with roughly 78% observed a single time. The sequenced material came from memory (CD45RA-) CD4+ T cells from blood. The receptors derive from a human donor in good health.

This chain connects TRBV7-3 to TRBJ2-1; weak D call: TRBD1 (6 bases). CDR3 length: 15 amino acids. In germline, CDR1 is SGHTA, CDR2 FQGTGA. V lost 5 bases to trimming and J lost 6 bases, with 17 bases between them. For the CDR3, the DNA is TGTGCCAGCAGCCCGTCTCTAACAGGGATCAATGAGCAGTTCTTC. It is translated as CASSPSLTGINEQFF.

The CDR3 DNA is TGTGCCAGCACTTCCGGGACGGCAACTTCCTACGAGCAGTACTTC. It translates to CASTSGTATSYEQYF. This rearrangement joins TRBV6-1 to TRBJ2-5, with D possibly called TRBD1 or TRBD2 (5 bases each). The J call is uncertain, as TRBJ2-7 better fits the DNA end. From germline, CDR1 is MNHNS and CDR2 SASEGT. The CDR3 has 15 amino acids.

The DNA for the CDR3 is TGTGCCAGCACCCAGGGGAACACTGAAGCTTTCTTT. Protein: CASTQGNTEAFF. The chain carries TRBV6-6 and TRBJ1-1, with D perhaps TRBD1 (5 bases). The V gene lost 7 bases and the J gene lost 1 base, with 7 bases spanning the gap. Germline V gives CDR1 MNHNY, CDR2 SVGAGI (reference sequence). The CDR3 contains 12 residues.

This sequence joins TRBV5-4 and TRBJ2-5; either TRBD1 or TRBD2 may fit D (5 bases each). Germline V gives CDR1 SGHNT, CDR2 YYREEE (reference sequence). Deletions cut 4 bases from V and 4 bases from J, with 14 bases between. This CDR3 comprises 14 residues. The CDR3 region has the DNA TGTGCCAGCAGCCCGGGGACCGCGGCAGAGACCCAGTACTTC. Its protein is CASSPGTAAETQYF.

This chain connects TRBV9 to TRBJ2-3, with D possibly matching TRBD1 (5 bases). Per germline, CDR1 SGDLS and CDR2 YYNGEE. Trimming pared 1 base from V and 5 bases from J, leaving 14 bases between. The CDR3 contains 15 residues. For the CDR3, the DNA is TGTGCCAGCAGCGTACAGGGCTTCCCAGGAGATACGCAGTATTTT. Protein sequence: CASSVQGFPGDTQYF.

This chain links TRBV6-6 with TRBJ2-2; either TRBD1 or TRBD2 may fit D (5 bases each). The CDR3 runs to 16 residues. Germline V gene data show CDR1 as MNHNY and CDR2 as SVGAGI (reference sequence). The ends were cut back, 5 bases at V and 5 bases at J, with 18 bases in the middle. CDR3 coding DNA: TGTGCCAGCAGTACACCCGGGACCCTAAATACCGGGGAGCTGTTTTTT. This gives the protein CASSTPGTLNTGELFF.

V is TRBV2 and J is TRBJ1-4; TRBD1 agrees at 8 bases. The CDR3 is 13 residues long. The germline gives CDR1 SNHLY, CDR2 FYNNEI. After removal of 8 bases from V and 8 bases from J, the junction contained 7 bases not matched to a gene. The CDR3 loop is CASGATGGEKLFF. DNA for the CDR3: TGTGCCAGCGGGGCAACAGGGGGAGAAAAACTGTTTTTT.

The chain uses TRBV5-1 and TRBJ2-1; tentatively, D is TRBD2 (5 bases). The germline CDR1 and CDR2 sequences are SGHRS and YFSETQ. The CDR3 runs 15 residues. V lost 6 bases and J 0 bases, leaving 13 bases between the germline ends. The CDR3 spells CASTVRGGSYNEQFF. The CDR3 DNA sequence: TGCGCCAGCACGGTACGAGGAGGCTCCTACAATGAGCAGTTCTTC.

The DNA of the CDR3 is TGTGCCAGCAGCTTAGGTCCGGGACAGGGGATTGAGCAGTTCTTC. Its translation is CASSLGPGQGIEQFF. This chain connects TRBV11-2 to TRBJ2-1; 10 bases are a match to TRBD1. This CDR3 is 15 amino acids long. Germline V gene data show CDR1 as SGHAT and CDR2 as FQNNGV. With V trimmed by 1 base and J by 9 bases, 6 bases remained unmatched.

V gene TRBV29-1 combines with J gene TRBJ1-2; 8 positions match TRBD1. This CDR3 has 14 amino acids. CDR1 and CDR2 (germline): SQVTM, ANQGSEA. J lost 4 bases, V lost 7 bases, and 11 bases had no gene match. CDR3 region: CSAEANRGTYGYTF. Here the CDR3 DNA reads TGCAGCGCAGAAGCTAACAGGGGGACCTATGGCTACACCTTC.

This clone was seen a few times. The chain employs TRBV9 and TRBJ2-1; D may be TRBD2 (6 bases). Germline V gene lookup returns CDR1 SGDLS and CDR2 YYNGEE. CDR3 length: 14 residues. V was shortened by 4 bases and J by 5 bases, with 13 bases between the two germline ends. CDR3 protein: CASSLGGWDNEQFF. The CDR3 DNA reads as TGTGCCAGCAGCCTAGGAGGGTGGGACAATGAGCAGTTCTTC.

This clone has a handful of counts. The chain joins TRBV7-6 to TRBJ1-6; no clear D. V gave up 5 bases and J gave up 7 bases, with 9 bases separating them. Germline CDR1 reads SGHVS; CDR2 reads FNYEAQ. The CDR3 totals 13 residues. The CDR3 DNA reads TGTGCCAGCAGCGCCGATCTGAATTCACCCCTCCACTTT. Its translation is CASSADLNSPLHF.

The chain employs TRBV25-1 and TRBJ2-2; D uncertain. The CDR3 covers 11 residues. V was cut by 3 bases and J by 6 bases, with 2 bases left in between. Per germline, CDR1 MGHDK and CDR2 SYGVNS. Here the CDR3 reads CASSDPGELFF. CDR3 nucleotide sequence: TGTGCCAGCAGTGATCCCGGGGAGCTGTTTTTT.

This clone was counted only a few times. This sequence joins TRBV4-3 and TRBJ1-1; D not resolved. Germline loops: CDR1 LGHNA, CDR2 YSLEER. This CDR3 is built from 15 residues. V was cut by 1 base and J by 1 base, with 10 bases left in between. CDR3 amino acids: CASSQVGKRNTEAFF. For the CDR3, the DNA is TGCGCCAGCAGCCAAGTTGGGAAACGGAACACTGAAGCTTTCTTT.

The CDR3 nucleotides read TGTGCCAGCAGTCCAGGAAACTATGGCTACACCTTC. It translates to CASSPGNYGYTF. The genes are TRBV6-5 and TRBJ1-2; no reliable D call. V lost 5 bases and J 2 bases, leaving 6 bases between the germline ends. CDR1 is MNHEY, CDR2 SVGAGI, per germline. The CDR3 contains 12 residues.

The V gene is TRBV7-9, the J gene TRBJ2-5; TRBD2 matches at 8 bases. Trimming removed 7 bases from V and 2 bases from J; junction bases left unmatched: 15. The CDR3 is 17 residues long. Germline V lookup: CDR1 SEHNR, CDR2 FQNEAQ (reference sequence). CDR3 in amino acids: CASILRGASGGQETQYF. The CDR3 DNA reads TGTGCCAGCATCCTGCGAGGGGCCAGCGGGGGTCAAGAGACCCAGTACTTC.

The chain uses TRBV2 and TRBJ1-2; TRBD1 matches 7 bases. Germline V gene lookup returns CDR1 SNHLY and CDR2 FYNNEI. V lost 6 bases, J lost 4 bases, and 8 bases stayed unmatched. This CDR3 is built from 14 residues. The CDR3 region is CASRGTGEGYGYTF. CDR3 DNA sequence: TGTGCCAGCAGGGGTACAGGGGAGGGCTATGGCTACACCTTC.

The chain uses TRBV10-3 and TRBJ2-7; 16 bases are shared with TRBD2. The CDR3 spans 15 residues. The germline CDR1 and CDR2 sequences are ENHRY and SYGVKD. V was clipped by 7 bases and J by 7 bases; unmatched bases: 7. This CDR3 is CAINTGTSGRGEQYF. The CDR3 DNA reads TGTGCCATCAATACCGGGACTAGCGGGAGGGGTGAGCAGTACTTC.

V and J are TRBV5-6 and TRBJ2-7; 9 nucleotides line up with TRBD1. The CDR3 runs 17 residues. V was clipped by 4 bases and J by 9 bases; unmatched bases: 20. From germline, CDR1 is SGHDT and CDR2 YYEEEE. The CDR3 is CASSVDRGSSILGPQYF. DNA for the CDR3: TGTGCCAGCAGCGTGGACAGGGGATCGTCTATATTGGGCCCGCAGTACTTC.

The chain recombines TRBV28 with TRBJ1-1; D is unclear. V lost 6 bases and J 0 bases, leaving 11 bases between the germline ends. CDR3 length: 14 amino acids. The V gene's germline CDR1 is MDHEN and CDR2 SYDVKM. Here the CDR3 DNA reads TGTGCCAGCAGACCTACACAGATGAACACTGAAGCTTTCTTT. Encoded protein: CASRPTQMNTEAFF.

CDR3 amino acids: CASSTFGSGTGGSSGNTIYF. CDR3 DNA sequence: TGTGCCAGCAGTACTTTTGGTTCAGGGACAGGGGGCAGCTCTGGAAACACCATATATTTT. The chain uses TRBV28 and TRBJ1-3, with 12 nucleotides matching TRBD1. V lost 5 bases to trimming and J lost 0 bases; unmatched junction nucleotides: 14. CDR1 MDHEN and CDR2 SYDVKM come from the germline V gene. The CDR3 is made up of 20 amino acids.

This clone was picked up one time. The chain combines TRBV7-2 with TRBJ1-2, with D unclear. CDR1 and CDR2 (germline): SGHTA, FQGNSA. The CDR3 sequence is 13 residues long. The germline V and J ends were trimmed by 0 bases and 3 bases, with 5 bases remaining between them. The CDR3, as DNA: TGTGCCAGCAGCTTAGCAGCGTACTATGGCTACACCTTC. It encodes CASSLAAYYGYTF.

This clone was seen only once. The chain uses TRBV7-9 and TRBJ2-7, with no clear D. Germline loops: CDR1 SEHNR, CDR2 FQNEAQ (reference sequence). CDR3 length: 17 residues. The germline V and J ends were trimmed by 2 bases and 1 base, with 18 bases remaining between them. This CDR3 is CASSLSPDARASYEQYF. The CDR3, as DNA: TGTGCCAGCAGCTTATCCCCCGACGCAAGAGCTTCCTACGAGCAGTACTTC.

The genes are TRBV6-1 and TRBJ2-7; TRBD1 agrees at 9 bases. The CDR3 length is 14 residues. The trim removed 7 bases at V and 7 bases at J, leaving 11 bases unmatched. Germline values: CDR1 MNHNS, CDR2 SASEGT. CDR3 region: CASNPTGGMGEQYF. As DNA, the CDR3 is TGTGCCAGCAATCCAACAGGGGGCATGGGGGAGCAGTACTTC.

The V and J genes are TRBV7-2 and TRBJ2-5; TRBD1 matches at 8 bases. The J call is in doubt because the DNA end fits TRBJ2-7 better. CDR3 length equals 15 residues. The V gene's germline CDR1 is SGHTA and CDR2 FQGNSA. CDR3 region: CASSLVRTGSYEQYF. Here the CDR3 DNA reads TGTGCCAGCAGCTTAGTAAGGACAGGGTCCTACGAGCAGTACTTC.